One sample yielded the 13 T cell receptor beta chains listed below, sequenced in a study of T-cell reconstitution after alpha-beta-depleted transplantation in children. TCRbeta library construction was performed incorporating unique molecular identifiers. TCRdb re-derived calls from the PCR reads in MiXCR, one entry per CDR3 protein. The repertoire consists of over 200,000 distinct CDR3 sequences, with roughly 10% occurring once and the leading ten covering 28%. Sequences were derived from PBMCs, sampled before TCRalphabeta/CD19-depleted stem cell transplant. Receptors were obtained from a child under two years old with acute myeloid leukemia, due to receive a stem cell transplant.

At least ten counts were recorded for this clonotype. This rearrangement joins TRBV3-2 to TRBJ1-5. TRBV3-2 is a pseudogene locus. The CDR3 covers 12 residues. The CDR3 region is CASSQANQPQHF. Written as DNA, the CDR3 is TGTGCCAGCAGCCAAGCCAATCAGCCCCAGCATTTT.

This clonotype was detected many times. This rearrangement joins TRBV7-9 to TRBJ2-3; D tentatively fits TRBD1 or TRBD2 (5 bases each). The V gene lost 5 bases and the J gene lost 9 bases, with 12 bases spanning the gap. Per the germline V gene, CDR1 is SEHNR and CDR2 is FQNEAQ (reference sequence). CDR3 length: 12 residues. CDR3 DNA: TGTGCCAGCAGCAGGCAGGGAGACACGCAGTATTTT. Protein product: CASSRQGDTQYF.

This clonotype was seen ten or more times. CDR3 protein: CASSQEGDSGIYEQYF. The CDR3 nucleotides are TGTGCCAGCAGCCAAGAGGGGGATAGCGGGATCTACGAGCAGTACTTC. The J gene is TRBJ2-7, the V gene TRBV3-1; TRBD2 matches 8 bases. The CDR3 extends over 16 amino acids. CDR1 is LGHDT, CDR2 YNNKEL, per germline (reference sequence). Germline trimming cut 0 bases from V and 3 bases from J; bases unmatched to any gene: 7.

About this clonotype itself: A read error may be the cause here, since a much bigger clone is one base away. The rearrangement joins TRBV6-2 or TRBV6-3 to TRBJ2-2; D may be TRBD2 (6 bases). Looked up from germline, CDR1 is MNHEY and CDR2 is SVGEGT. This CDR3 contains 16 residues. CDR3: CVSSRDWGANTGELFF. For the CDR3, the DNA is TGTGTCAGCAGTAGGGACTGGGGGGCGAACACCGGGGAGCTGTTTTTT.

The table lists this clonotype with many counts. The CDR3 DNA reads as TGTGCCAGTGGGGGGGGGCGCACAGATACGCAGTATTTT. Its translation: CASGGGRTDTQYF. The genes are TRBV19 and TRBJ2-3; TRBD2 might be the D (7 bases). This CDR3 has 13 amino acids. In germline, CDR1 is LNHDA, CDR2 SQIVND (reference sequence). Trimming pared 8 bases from V and 1 base from J, leaving 10 bases between.

The J gene is TRBJ1-2, the V gene TRBV5-8; 8 bases are a match to TRBD1. CDR1 is SGHTS, CDR2 YDEGEE, per germline. The V and J ends lost 5 bases and 8 bases, in that order; junction bases with no gene match: 8. The CDR3 has 13 residues. CDR3 loop: CASSAQGAYGYTF. The CDR3 DNA reads TGTGCCAGCAGTGCCCAGGGGGCCTACGGCTACACCTTC.

This clonotype was detected ten times or more. The chain employs TRBV5-1 and TRBJ1-4; perhaps TRBD1 as D (5 bases). The CDR3 has 14 residues. V was clipped by 0 bases and J by 8 bases, with 11 bases between them. The germline V gene encodes CDR1 SGHRS and CDR2 YFSETQ. The CDR3 nucleotides are TGCGCCAGCAGCTTGGAGGGGCTTGGGGAAAAACTGTTTTTT. Protein sequence: CASSLEGLGEKLFF. The whole variable domain, filled in from reference TRBV5-1 and TRBJ1-4, reads KAGVTQTPRYLIKTRGQQVTLSCSPISGHRSVSWYQQTPGQGLQFLFEYFSETQRNKGNFPGRFSGRQFSNSRSEMNVSTLELGDSALYLCASSLEGLGEKLFFGSGTQLSVL.

This clonotype was detected ten times or more. An end of the junction does not agree with germline; a read error may underlie this. The rearrangement links TRBV20-1 to TRBJ2-2; either TRBD1 or TRBD2 may fit D (6 bases each). The germline V gene has CDR1 DFQATT and CDR2 SNEGSKA (reference sequence). CDR3 length equals 17 residues. Written as DNA, the CDR3 is TGCAGTGCAAGAGGGGGGTTGTTCTACAGCGTCGACGGGGAGCTGTTTTTT. It is translated as CSARGGLFYSVDGELFF.

This clonotype was seen ten or more times. J is TRBJ2-2 and V is TRBV20-1; possible D gene TRBD2, 6 bases. This CDR3 comprises 14 residues. With 4 bases removed from V and 4 bases from J, the gap between germline ends came to 13 bases. Germline-derived CDR1 and CDR2 are DFQATT and SNEGSKA (reference sequence). The CDR3 spells CSATKLAFTGELFF. CDR3 coding DNA: TGCAGTGCTACCAAACTAGCCTTCACCGGGGAGCTGTTTTTT.

This clonotype was seen ten or more times. The chain joins TRBV28 to TRBJ1-4; D is unclear. The CDR3 extends over 12 amino acids. Germline lookup yields CDR1 MDHEN and CDR2 SYDVKM. V lost 4 bases and J 5 bases, leaving 5 bases between the germline ends. The CDR3 loop reads CASSSWNEKLFF. The CDR3 coding sequence is TGTGCCAGCAGTTCCTGGAATGAAAAACTGTTTTTT. The variable domain in full, with the rest retrieved from reference TRBV28 and TRBJ1-4, is DVKVTQSSRYLVKRTGEKVFLECVQDMDHENMFWYRQDPGLGLRLIYFSYDVKMKEKGDIPEGYSVSREKKERFSLILESASTNQTSMYLCASSSWNEKLFFGSGTQLSVL.

This clonotype showed up many times. The rearrangement joins TRBV5-6 to TRBJ1-1; 7 bases map to TRBD1. V was clipped by 1 base and J by 10 bases; unmatched bases: 13. This CDR3 is 15 amino acids long. CDR1 SGHDT and CDR2 YYEEEE come from the germline V gene. CDR3: CASSLFGADRKGAFF. For the CDR3, the DNA is TGTGCCAGCAGCTTGTTCGGTGCGGACAGGAAAGGAGCTTTCTTT.

At least ten counts were recorded for this clonotype. The chain carries TRBV6-5 and TRBJ2-7, with D unresolved. Germline CDR1 and CDR2: MNHEY and SVGAGI. Trimming shortened V by 0 bases and J by 3 bases, and 12 bases separated the two germline ends. This CDR3 region has 15 residues. The chain's CDR3 is CASSYSKAWDYEQYF. In nucleotides, the CDR3 is TGTGCCAGCAGTTACTCGAAGGCTTGGGACTACGAGCAGTACTTC.

In this sample, this clonotype turned up many times. V and J are TRBV14 and TRBJ2-1; D is perhaps TRBD1 or TRBD2 (5 bases each). The germline V and J ends were trimmed by 5 bases and 2 bases, with 10 bases remaining between them. Germline CDR1 is SGHDN and CDR2 is FVKESK. CDR3 length: 14 residues. The CDR3 here is CASSGGPTYNEQFF. In DNA form, the CDR3 reads TGTGCCAGCAGCGGGGGACCGACCTACAATGAGCAGTTCTTC.